Presented here are 28 T cell receptor beta chains from one specimen sequenced in a study of persistence of HIV-infected CD4 T cells. An overlapping HIV-1 Gag peptide pool stimulated these cells at roughly 0.97 ug/peptide/mL. Memory cells lacking CD40L and CD69 with high CD45RO were sorted. These TCRs' antigens remain unknown. The immunoSEQ assay was version 4, run in survey mode. Sequencing used immunoSEQ multiplex PCR; TCRdb keeps in-frame clones, though not all of them. This sample has approximately 36,000 clones, with roughly 84% found just once. Source: cultured CD4+ T cells from PBMCs, taken from a patient who received antiretroviral therapy. The receptors originated from an adult with HIV. The donor label of this sample is uncertain.

This sequence joins TRBV24-1 and TRBJ2-3; TRBD2 matches 16 bases. Germline-derived CDR1 and CDR2 are KGHDR and SFDVKD. The CDR3 consists of 19 residues. Unmatched junction bases numbered 17, after V lost 4 bases and J lost 11 bases. The CDR3 is CATSERPGQGTSGGAGQYF. The CDR3 DNA reads TGTGCCACCAGTGAACGACCGGGACAGGGGACTAGCGGGGGGGCAGGGCAGTATTTT.

Here the CDR3 reads CSANIGQPQHF. CDR3 DNA: TGCAGTGCTAATATCGGTCAGCCCCAGCATTTT. The rearrangement links TRBV20-1 to TRBJ1-5, with no clear D. Trimming took 4 bases from V and 6 from J, leaving 7 bases between them. The CDR3 has 11 residues. Germline V gene lookup returns CDR1 DFQATT and CDR2 SNEGSKA (reference sequence).

The chain links TRBV5-1 to TRBJ2-2; D unclear. Deletions cut 5 bases from V and 4 bases from J, with 15 bases between. The CDR3 has 15 amino acids. Germline CDR1 and CDR2: SGHRS and YFSETQ. The CDR3 DNA is TGCGCCAGCAGTCCTGCTGGGTTGAGCACCGGGGAGCTGTTTTTT. This gives the protein CASSPAGLSTGELFF.

This chain links TRBV29-1 with TRBJ2-7, with D perhaps being TRBD1 or TRBD2 (5 bases each). With 3 bases removed from V and 3 bases from J, the gap between germline ends came to 9 bases. CDR3 size: 12 residues. Germline V gene data show CDR1 as SQVTM and CDR2 as ANQGSEA. DNA of the CDR3: TGCAGCGTTGATTTTGGGGGCTACGAGCAGTACTTC. Translation gives CSVDFGGYEQYF.

The V gene is TRBV3-1 (or the pseudogene TRBV3-2), the J gene TRBJ2-2; D remains unclear. This CDR3 comprises 14 residues. V was pared by 6 bases and J by 0 bases, with 8 bases between. The germline V gene encodes CDR1 LGHDT and CDR2 YNNKEL (reference sequence). Here the CDR3 DNA reads TGTGCCAGCAGGTTTGGACCGAACACCGGGGAGCTGTTTTTT. Amino acid sequence: CASRFGPNTGELFF.

This chain joins TRBV5-1 and TRBJ2-5; 7 nucleotides align to TRBD2. The germline V gene has CDR1 SGHRS and CDR2 YFSETQ. CDR3 length equals 15 residues. V shed 4 bases, J shed 1 base, and the junction held 7 bases outside the gene matches. This chain's CDR3 is CASSPWTGGQETQYF. The DNA of the CDR3 is TGCGCCAGCAGCCCCTGGACGGGGGGCCAAGAGACCCAGTACTTC.

The V and J genes are TRBV6-5 and TRBJ2-3; 7 nucleotides agree with TRBD2. The V gene end was trimmed by 8 bases and the J gene end by 1 base; junction bases not matched to a gene: 0. CDR3 length: 12 amino acids. Germline V gene lookup returns CDR1 MNHEY and CDR2 SVGAGI. The CDR3 loop reads CASGRGTDTQYF. CDR3 sequence (DNA): TGTGCCAGCGGGAGGGGCACAGATACGCAGTATTTT.

This sequence joins TRBV2 and TRBJ2-3; TRBD2 is a possible D gene (5 bases). The CDR3 has 13 amino acids. Germline V lookup: CDR1 SNHLY, CDR2 FYNNEI. V was pared by 4 bases and J by 2 bases, with 7 bases between. As DNA, the CDR3 is TGTGCCAGCAGTGGAGACTACACAGATACGCAGTATTTT. This codes for CASSGDYTDTQYF.

This clone was observed a few times. V usage is TRBV5-1 and J usage is TRBJ1-3, with D possibly TRBD1 on 6 matching bases. This CDR3 is 15 amino acids long. Per germline, CDR1 SGHRS and CDR2 YFSETQ. The ends were cut back, 3 bases at V and 0 bases at J, with 10 bases in the middle. The CDR3: CASSSGDNSGNTIYF. The CDR3 DNA reads TGCGCCAGCAGCTCCGGGGACAACTCTGGAAACACCATATATTTT.

The chain recombines TRBV14 with TRBJ1-6; TRBD1 is a possible D gene (5 bases). The CDR3 contains 15 residues. CDR1 is SGHDN, CDR2 FVKESK, per germline. V dropped 1 base and J dropped 3 bases, with 7 bases sitting between them. The CDR3 DNA sequence: TGTGCCAGCAGCCAAGGGGGGAGCTATAATTCACCCCTCCACTTT. Amino acids: CASSQGGSYNSPLHF.

This rearrangement joins TRBV7-6 to TRBJ2-3, with 9 bases aligning to TRBD2. Germline V CDR1 and CDR2: SGHVS, FNYEAQ. The CDR3 has 15 amino acids. Germline trimming cut 8 bases from V and 5 bases from J; bases unmatched to any gene: 11. As DNA, the CDR3 is TGTGCCAGCGGCGCGGCCGGGACTAGCCAAGATACGCAGTATTTT. It encodes CASGAAGTSQDTQYF.

V is TRBV6-6 and J is TRBJ1-5, with D perhaps TRBD1 (6 bases). Trimming cost V 6 bases and J 4 bases, with 16 bases left between them. There are 15 residues in the CDR3. The V gene's germline CDR1 is MNHNY and CDR2 SVGAGI (reference sequence). The CDR3 is CASSRRQAENQPQHF. CDR3 DNA sequence: TGTGCCAGCAGCAGGAGACAGGCCGAAAATCAGCCCCAGCATTTT.

V usage is TRBV7-2 and J usage is TRBJ2-2, with D possibly called TRBD1 or TRBD2 (7 bases each). Trimming left V 5 bases short and J 1 base short, with 11 bases between. The CDR3 runs to 15 residues. Germline lookup yields CDR1 SGHTA and CDR2 FQGNSA. In DNA, the CDR3 is TGTGCCAGCAGCCCCAGGGGGGGGAACACCGGGGAGCTGTTTTTT. This gives the protein CASSPRGGNTGELFF.

The chain links TRBV19 to TRBJ2-3; the match to TRBD2 covers 9 bases. The junction had 4 bases not matched to a gene; V was cut back by 7 bases and J by 2 bases. The germline CDR1 and CDR2 sequences are LNHDA and SQIVND (reference sequence). The CDR3 is 14 amino acids. DNA for the CDR3: TGTGCCAGTACCAGCGGGGGGCCCACAGATACGCAGTATTTT. Its translation is CASTSGGPTDTQYF.

This clone appeared once. The chain carries TRBV6-6 and TRBJ2-1; TRBD2 agrees at 10 bases. V gave up 7 bases and J gave up 3 bases; unmatched junction bases: 6. Germline V gene data show CDR1 as MNHNY and CDR2 as SVGAGI (reference sequence). CDR3 length equals 15 residues. The CDR3 bases are TGTGCCAGCACTATAAGCGGGGGGGACTACAATGAGCAGTTCTTC. The encoded protein is CASTISGGDYNEQFF.

The chain employs TRBV6-5 and TRBJ1-3, with a tentative D call TRBD1 (6 bases). This CDR3 comprises 14 residues. Germline V CDR1 and CDR2: MNHEY, SVGAGI. V was cut by 6 bases and J by 6 bases, with 15 bases left in between. CDR3 amino acids: CASRRGQGENTIYF. The CDR3 nucleotides are TGTGCCAGCAGGCGGGGACAAGGGGAAAACACCATATATTTT.

The chain joins TRBV5-4 to TRBJ2-7; 9 bases line up with TRBD1. The junction had 5 bases not matched to a gene; V was cut back by 4 bases and J by 3 bases. CDR1 SGHNT and CDR2 YYREEE come from the germline V gene (reference sequence). This CDR3 is 14 amino acids long. The DNA of the CDR3 is TGTGCCAGCAGCGCCCGGACAGGGGTCTACGAGCAGTACTTC. This gives the protein CASSARTGVYEQYF.

V usage is TRBV29-1 and J usage is TRBJ2-3; a weak D match, TRBD2 (6 bases). Germline-derived CDR1 and CDR2 are SQVTM and ANQGSEA. CDR3 length: 13 residues. V was cut by 6 bases and J by 4 bases, with 14 bases left in between. The CDR3 spells CSVDSGGADTQYF. In DNA, the CDR3 is TGCAGCGTCGATAGCGGTGGGGCAGATACGCAGTATTTT.

The rearrangement uses TRBV7-2 and TRBJ2-3, with 9 bases lining up with TRBD2. This CDR3 spans 17 amino acids. Unmatched junction bases numbered 7, after V lost 1 base and J lost 2 bases. Germline CDR1 and CDR2: SGHTA and FQGNSA. The CDR3: CASSLEWLAGTTDTQYF. CDR3 DNA sequence: TGTGCCAGCAGCTTAGAATGGCTAGCGGGGACCACAGATACGCAGTATTTT.

The V call is TRBV11-3, the J call TRBJ2-1; no definite D call. Germline loops: CDR1 SGHNT, CDR2 YENEEA. CDR3 length: 16 residues. V was trimmed by 1 base and J by 1 base, leaving 11 bases between them. In DNA form, the CDR3 reads TGTGCCAGCAGCTTAGGAGGCGGCGGATCCTACAATGAGCAGTTCTTC. Translation: CASSLGGGGSYNEQFF.

This chain connects TRBV19 to TRBJ2-3; maybe TRBD2 (6 bases). Germline CDR1 is LNHDA and CDR2 is SQIVND (reference sequence). The ends were cut back, 5 bases at V and 11 bases at J, with 17 bases in the middle. This CDR3 is built from 13 residues. This CDR3 is CASSQITGTEQYF. The CDR3 nucleotides are TGTGCCAGTAGTCAAATTACCGGGACTGAGCAGTATTTT.

This clone has only one observation. The V and J genes are TRBV5-1 and TRBJ2-1; 7 bases are a match to TRBD2. Germline V gene lookup returns CDR1 SGHRS and CDR2 YFSETQ. This CDR3 comprises 14 residues. V gave up 7 bases and J gave up 1 base; unmatched junction bases: 5. The CDR3 is CASCSGSSYNEQFF. For the CDR3, the DNA is TGCGCCAGCTGTAGCGGGTCTTCCTACAATGAGCAGTTCTTC.

This chain links TRBV18 with TRBJ1-1; TRBD1 is a possible D gene (6 bases). CDR3 length equals 13 residues. Germline lookup yields CDR1 KGHSH and CDR2 LQKENI. Trimming took 2 bases from V and 5 from J, leaving 9 bases between them. For the CDR3, the DNA is TGTGCCAGCTCACCAAGGCAGGGGACTGAAGCTTTCTTT. Protein: CASSPRQGTEAFF.

V usage is TRBV7-6 and J usage is TRBJ2-1, with 8 nucleotides matching TRBD2. V lost 5 bases to trimming and J lost 7 bases; unmatched junction nucleotides: 7. Germline CDR1 is SGHVS and CDR2 is FNYEAQ. The CDR3 runs to 14 residues. The CDR3 is CASSTPGGANEQFF. Written as DNA, the CDR3 is TGTGCCAGCAGCACACCGGGGGGGGCAAATGAGCAGTTCTTC.

The gene calls are TRBV27 and TRBJ2-3; TRBD2 aligns across 9 bases. The germline CDR1 and CDR2 sequences are MNHEY and SMNVEV (reference sequence). With 8 bases clipped from V and 6 bases from J, the junction kept 6 bases outside the gene matches. The CDR3 has 13 amino acids. The CDR3 protein is CASAGTSLDTQYF. DNA of the CDR3: TGTGCCAGCGCCGGGACTAGCCTTGATACGCAGTATTTT.

The chain uses TRBV19 and TRBJ1-1, with D tentatively TRBD1 (5 bases). Germline V lookup: CDR1 LNHDA, CDR2 SQIVND (reference sequence). Trimming took 3 bases from V and 10 from J, leaving 21 bases between them. The CDR3 has 15 amino acids. The CDR3 protein is CASSMKTPHGATAFF. The CDR3 nucleotides are TGTGCCAGTAGTATGAAAACCCCCCACGGGGCGACAGCTTTCTTT.

The J gene is TRBJ2-7, the V gene TRBV5-1, with 7 bases lining up with TRBD1. This CDR3 has 15 amino acids. The germline gives CDR1 SGHRS, CDR2 YFSETQ. The V segment lost 4 bases and the J segment 6 bases; nucleotides outside the gene matches: 13. CDR3 sequence (DNA): TGCGCCAGCAGCGGCGGACAGGACCGCTTTGGCGAGCAGTACTTC. Translation: CASSGGQDRFGEQYF. Filled out from reference TRBV5-1 and TRBJ2-7, the complete variable domain reads KAGVTQTPRYLIKTRGQQVTLSCSPISGHRSVSWYQQTPGQGLQFLFEYFSETQRNKGNFPGRFSGRQFSNSRSEMNVSTLELGDSALYLCASSGGQDRFGEQYFGPGTRLTVT.

The V call is TRBV6-5, the J call TRBJ1-6; 7 bases align to TRBD1. This CDR3 has 14 amino acids. Germline-derived CDR1 and CDR2 are MNHEY and SVGAGI. V was clipped by 4 bases and J by 6 bases; unmatched bases: 3. This CDR3 reads CASSSRQGNSPLHF. The CDR3 bases are TGTGCCAGCAGTTCGCGACAGGGTAATTCACCCCTCCACTTT.